These 21 T cell receptor beta chains share one sample of origin, sequenced in a study of shared clonotypes between healthy human individuals. Data came from immunoSEQ multiplex PCR; TCRdb stores just in-frame clones and leaves some out. Of 2 million to 3 million clones in the sample, approximately 93% were seen once. Sequencing input: naive CD4+ T cells from PBMCs. Subset noted: CD45RA+ positively selected. The receptor source for this set is a man aged 18 to 30 in good health. Some clones in this sample may be carry-over from other donors' samples.

The chain couples TRBV19 to TRBJ1-4; 7 bases map to TRBD1. The germline CDR1 and CDR2 sequences are LNHDA and SQIVND (reference sequence). This CDR3 has 14 amino acids. V dropped 7 bases and J dropped 8; count of bases not matched to a gene: 10. The CDR3 bases are TGTGCCAGTACCCCGTACAGGGGAGGGGAAAAACTGTTTTTT. Protein sequence: CASTPYRGGEKLFF.

The chain joins TRBV7-8 to TRBJ2-7; tentative D call: TRBD1 (6 bases). The germline V gene has CDR1 SGHVS and CDR2 FQNEAQ. The V gene lost 2 bases and the J gene lost 3 bases, with 17 bases spanning the gap. The length of the CDR3 is 16 residues. The CDR3: CASSLSRWTDLYEQYF. DNA of the CDR3: TGTGCCAGCAGCTTAAGTCGTTGGACAGACCTCTACGAGCAGTACTTC.

This chain links TRBV6-1 with TRBJ1-1; TRBD1 might be the D (6 bases). The CDR3 length is 13 residues. V was cut by 5 bases and J by 3 bases, with 10 bases left in between. From germline, CDR1 is MNHNS and CDR2 SASEGT. CDR3 nucleotides: TGTGCCAGCAGTCAGGGGTTTGACACTGAAGCTTTCTTT. Translated, it gives CASSQGFDTEAFF.

V and J are TRBV7-2 and TRBJ2-1, with 8 bases identical to TRBD1. Germline CDR1 is SGHTA and CDR2 is FQGNSA. V dropped 4 bases and J dropped 7; count of bases not matched to a gene: 12. The CDR3 covers 16 residues. The CDR3 DNA is TGTGCCAGCAGCTCCTTCCCCCCAGGGGGCAGGAATGAGCAGTTCTTC. Protein product: CASSSFPPGGRNEQFF.

The V gene is TRBV5-1, the J gene TRBJ2-7; 7 nucleotides line up with TRBD2. CDR1 and CDR2 (germline): SGHRS, YFSETQ. V lost 5 bases to trimming and J lost 4 bases; unmatched junction nucleotides: 9. The CDR3 totals 14 residues. CDR3 loop: CASSYGLGSYEQYF. DNA of the CDR3: TGCGCCAGCAGTTACGGACTAGGATCTTACGAGCAGTACTTC.

The chain joins TRBV6-1 to TRBJ1-5; D is unresolved. Germline CDR1 is MNHNS and CDR2 is SASEGT. This CDR3 spans 17 amino acids. Trimming removed 3 bases from V and 0 bases from J, with 15 bases in between. The CDR3 loop is CASSDPLQIYSNQPQHF. The CDR3 DNA follows: TGTGCCAGCAGTGATCCCCTTCAGATTTATAGCAATCAGCCCCAGCATTTT.

V usage is TRBV30 and J usage is TRBJ2-7; 12 nucleotides agree with TRBD2. The V gene's germline CDR1 is GTSNPN and CDR2 SVGIG (reference sequence). J was trimmed by 6 bases and V by 3 bases; bases with no gene match: 9. The CDR3 contains 15 residues. The CDR3 reads CAWRQTSGRLLEQYF. The CDR3 nucleotides read TGTGCCTGGAGGCAAACTAGCGGGAGGCTCCTCGAGCAGTACTTC. Full variable domain (remainder filled in from reference TRBV30 and TRBJ2-7): SQTIHQWPATLVQPVGSPLSLECTVEGTSNPNLYWYRQAAGRGLQLLFYSVGIGQISSEVPQNLSASRPQDRQFILSSKKLLLSDSGFYLCAWRQTSGRLLEQYFGPGTRLTVT.

The chain couples TRBV11-2 to TRBJ2-3; the match to TRBD1 covers 10 bases. CDR1 SGHAT and CDR2 FQNNGV come from the germline V gene. After removal of 5 bases from V and 8 bases from J, the junction contained 10 bases not matched to a gene. The CDR3 length is 15 residues. CDR3 loop: CASSPQTGGIGTQYF. In nucleotides, the CDR3 is TGTGCCAGCAGCCCACAGACAGGGGGCATCGGTACGCAGTATTTT.

The chain uses TRBV9 and TRBJ1-4, with D hard to call. The germline V and J ends were trimmed by 0 bases and 12 bases, with 18 bases remaining between them. CDR3 size: 15 residues. Germline-derived CDR1 and CDR2 are SGDLS and YYNGEE. The CDR3 sequence is CASSVAPDRRGELFF. For the CDR3, the DNA is TGTGCCAGCAGCGTAGCTCCCGACCGCCGCGGGGAACTGTTTTTT. The full variable domain, with the rest looked up from reference TRBV9 and TRBJ1-4, is DSGVTQTPKHLITATGQRVTLRCSPRSGDLSVYWYQQSLDQGLQFLIQYYNGEERAKGNILERFSAQQFPDLHSELNLSSLELGDSALYFCASSVAPDRRGELFFGSGTQLSVL.

The CDR3 sequence: CASSPTGGYEQYF. The CDR3 region has the DNA TGTGCCAGCAGCCCCACAGGGGGCTACGAGCAGTACTTC. The genes are TRBV7-6 and TRBJ2-7; 8 bases fit TRBD1. The CDR3 length is 13 residues. V gave up 5 bases and J gave up 3 bases; unmatched junction bases: 3. The V gene's germline CDR1 is SGHVS and CDR2 FNYEAQ.

The chain carries TRBV23-1 and TRBJ1-1, with D unclear. TRBV23-1 is labeled an ORF, and its function is uncertain. CDR3 length: 18 amino acids. V was pared by 0 bases and J by 0 bases, with 17 bases between. The CDR3 reads CASSQSKGGGRMNTEAFF. CDR3 nucleotides: TGCGCCAGCAGTCAATCGAAGGGCGGAGGGCGAATGAACACTGAAGCTTTCTTT.

V gene TRBV28 combines with J gene TRBJ2-1; TRBD2 agrees at 13 bases. This CDR3 is built from 18 residues. Looked up from germline, CDR1 is MDHEN and CDR2 is SYDVKM. V lost 4 bases and J lost 7; bases outside the gene matches: 13. CDR3 protein: CASSSLRRTSGSRNEQFF. CDR3 DNA sequence: TGTGCCAGCAGTTCCTTACGCCGGACTAGCGGGAGTCGGAATGAGCAGTTCTTC.

The rearrangement joins TRBV5-7 to TRBJ2-1; 9 nucleotides agree with TRBD2. TRBV5-7 qualifies as an ORF whose function is uncertain. CDR3 length: 14 residues. Trimming at V came to 6 bases and at J to 4 bases, leaving 5 bases not matched to a gene. CDR3 amino acids: CASTRLADYNEQFF. CDR3 DNA sequence: TGTGCCAGCACCCGACTAGCGGATTACAATGAGCAGTTCTTC.

This rearrangement joins TRBV27 to TRBJ2-5, with 11 bases that match TRBD2. Per the germline V gene, CDR1 is MNHEY and CDR2 is SMNVEV (reference sequence). V shed 8 bases and J 5 bases; nucleotides not matched to a gene: 16. This CDR3 spans 17 amino acids. The CDR3 region is CASPPPRRLAGLETQYF. In DNA form, the CDR3 reads TGTGCCAGCCCTCCCCCGCGGCGACTAGCGGGACTCGAGACCCAGTACTTC.

The chain joins TRBV4-1 to TRBJ2-7, with TRBD1 matching over 10 bases. Germline V gene sequence: CDR1 MGHRA, CDR2 YSYEKL. With 1 base clipped from V and 3 bases from J, the junction kept 6 bases outside the gene matches. The CDR3 length is 16 residues. In nucleotides, the CDR3 is TGCGCCAGCAGCCAAGGACAGGGGGCGCAGGTCTACGAGCAGTACTTC. It codes for CASSQGQGAQVYEQYF.

This clone was counted between two and nine times. The same CDR3 arises from other DNA sequences in this sample as well. The chain has TRBV5-1 and TRBJ2-5, with TRBD2 identical over 14 bases. CDR1 is SGHRS and CDR2 is YFSETQ in the germline V gene. The CDR3 covers 15 residues. The ends lost 3 bases at V and 4 bases at J; junction bases unmatched: 2. In DNA, the CDR3 is TGCGCCAGCAGCTCAGGACTAGCGGGAGGAGAGACCCAGTACTTC. It encodes CASSSGLAGGETQYF. Full variable domain (outside the CDR3, taken from reference TRBV5-1 and TRBJ2-5): KAGVTQTPRYLIKTRGQQVTLSCSPISGHRSVSWYQQTPGQGLQFLFEYFSETQRNKGNFPGRFSGRQFSNSRSEMNVSTLELGDSALYLCASSSGLAGGETQYFGPGTRLLVL.

The gene calls are TRBV29-1 and TRBJ1-2, with D possibly matching TRBD1 (5 bases). V was trimmed by 6 bases and J by 8 bases, leaving 19 bases between them. CDR3 length: 13 residues. From germline, CDR1 is SQVTM and CDR2 ANQGSEA. For the CDR3, the DNA is TGCAGCGTCCAAGGGTTCGCGGAGGGGGGCTACACCTTC. This codes for CSVQGFAEGGYTF.

The gene calls are TRBV13 and TRBJ2-3; D may be TRBD1 or TRBD2 (7 bases each). V was shortened by 0 bases and J by 10 bases, with 17 bases between the two germline ends. The CDR3 extends over 15 amino acids. Germline V gene data show CDR1 as PRHDT and CDR2 as FYEKMQ (reference sequence). The CDR3 loop is CASSLGGGGQRAQYF. The CDR3 nucleotides read TGTGCCAGCAGCTTAGGAGGCGGGGGACAGAGGGCGCAGTATTTT.

This chain links TRBV19 with TRBJ1-1; 7 bases line up with TRBD1. The CDR3 has 18 residues. With V trimmed by 0 bases and J by 5 bases, 15 bases remained unmatched. The germline V gene encodes CDR1 LNHDA and CDR2 SQIVND (reference sequence). This CDR3 is CASSIDVVSRTGGTEAFF. As DNA, the CDR3 is TGTGCCAGTAGTATAGATGTGGTTAGTCGGACAGGAGGTACTGAAGCTTTCTTT.

The rearrangement joins TRBV30 to TRBJ2-2, with 11 bases lining up with TRBD2. The CDR3 is 13 amino acids. Germline lookup yields CDR1 GTSNPN and CDR2 SVGIG (reference sequence). V shed 4 bases, J shed 8 bases, and the junction held 3 bases outside the gene matches. In DNA form, the CDR3 reads TGTGCCTGGATTAGCGGGAGGGTAGGGGAGCTGTTTTTT. As protein: CAWISGRVGELFF.

For this clone: Other DNA sequences in this specimen translate into the identical CDR3. The rearrangement links TRBV5-1 to TRBJ2-3; possibly TRBD2 for D (7 bases). Germline V gene lookup returns CDR1 SGHRS and CDR2 YFSETQ. The V end lost 0 bases, the J end lost 0 bases, and 11 bases lay between the germline ends. The CDR3 runs to 16 residues. CDR3 DNA sequence: TGCGCCAGCAGCTTGGTTGGGGGGGCTAGCACAGATACGCAGTATTTT. Translating gives CASSLVGGASTDTQYF.